Given below is one T cell receptor (beta chain) in context. Its antigen is not identified. This specimen comes from a study of CD8+ T cells in alopecia areata. Isolated RNA was reverse transcribed into cDNA used as the sequencing template. Assay: immunoSEQ multiplex PCR; the TCRdb copy retains only in-frame clones and omits some. The sample comprises some 110,000 clones, roughly 66% of which are singletons, and 2.5% to 3.5% rests with the top ten. Findings and caveats of the study: Higher clonality than in normal scalp was seen in lesional scalp, especially alopecia totalis/universalis.

Sorting from PBMCs produced CD4+ and CD8+ T cells. The receptor's source is a human donor in good health. Sequencing was carried out using CD4+ T cells sorted from blood.

This CDR3 is CASSFEGVSNQPQHF. Written as DNA, the CDR3 is TGTGCCAGCAGTTTTGAGGGGGTGAGCAATCAGCCCCAGCATTTT. The chain carries TRBV27 and TRBJ1-5, with TRBD1 as a possible D gene (6 bases). Deletions cut 3 bases from V and 1 base from J, with 10 bases between. There are 15 residues in the CDR3. The germline V gene has CDR1 MNHEY and CDR2 SMNVEV (reference sequence).